The T cell receptor (beta chain) described here comes from a study of technical replicates of blood from a few donors. Clones were read by immunoSEQ multiplex PCR, and TCRdb kept only the in-frame ones, dropping some. The sample lists about 75,000 clones; about 97% were seen once. CDR3 size: 14 residues. V dropped 4 bases and J dropped 5 bases, with 15 bases sitting between them. The germline V gene encodes CDR1 SGDLS and CDR2 YYNGEE. This rearrangement joins TRBV9 to TRBJ1-2, with D possibly being TRBD1 (6 bases). Sample: T cells isolated from PBMCs. The receptor was isolated from a human donor in good health. The CDR3 coding sequence is TGTGCCAGCAGCACCCCAGACAGGAATTATGGCTACACCTTC. Translated: CASSTPDRNYGYTF.